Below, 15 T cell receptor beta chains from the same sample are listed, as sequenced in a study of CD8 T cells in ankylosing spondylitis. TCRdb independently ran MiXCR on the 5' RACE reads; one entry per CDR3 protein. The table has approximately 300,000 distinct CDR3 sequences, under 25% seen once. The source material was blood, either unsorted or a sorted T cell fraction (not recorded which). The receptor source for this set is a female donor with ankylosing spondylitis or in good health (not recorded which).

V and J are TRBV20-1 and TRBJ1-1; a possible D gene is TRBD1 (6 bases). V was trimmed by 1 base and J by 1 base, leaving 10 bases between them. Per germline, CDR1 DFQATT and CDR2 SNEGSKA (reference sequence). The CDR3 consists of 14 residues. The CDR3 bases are TGCAGTGCTAGAGGGATACAGGGGAACACTGAAGCTTTCTTT. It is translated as CSARGIQGNTEAFF.

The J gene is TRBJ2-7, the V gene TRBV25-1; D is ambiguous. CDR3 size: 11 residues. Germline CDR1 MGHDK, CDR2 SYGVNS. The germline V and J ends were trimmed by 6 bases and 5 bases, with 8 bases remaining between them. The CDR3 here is CASSNMDEQYF. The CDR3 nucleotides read TGTGCCAGCAGCAATATGGACGAGCAGTACTTC.

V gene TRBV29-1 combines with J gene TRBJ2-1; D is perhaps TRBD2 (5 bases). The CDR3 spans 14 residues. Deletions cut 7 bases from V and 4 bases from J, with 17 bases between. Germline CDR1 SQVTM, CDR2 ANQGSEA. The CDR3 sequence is CSALAPAGYNEQFF. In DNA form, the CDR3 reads TGCAGCGCCCTAGCTCCGGCCGGGTACAATGAGCAGTTCTTC.

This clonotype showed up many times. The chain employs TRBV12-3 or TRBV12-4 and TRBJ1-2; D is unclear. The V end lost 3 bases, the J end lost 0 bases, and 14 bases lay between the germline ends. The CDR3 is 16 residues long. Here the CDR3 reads CASSFGPFPTNYGYTF. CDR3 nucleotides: TGTGCCAGCAGTTTCGGGCCGTTCCCTACTAACTATGGCTACACCTTC.

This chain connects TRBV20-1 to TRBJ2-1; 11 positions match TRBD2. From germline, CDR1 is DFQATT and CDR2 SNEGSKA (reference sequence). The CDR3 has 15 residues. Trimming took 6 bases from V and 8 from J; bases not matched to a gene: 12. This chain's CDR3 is CSATLAGGPQDEQFF. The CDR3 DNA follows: TGCAGTGCAACCTTAGCGGGAGGGCCTCAGGATGAGCAGTTCTTC.

The CDR3, as DNA: TGTGCCAGCAGCGTAGAGGTGGGAGGGACCATGGGCTCCTACAATGAGCAGTTCTTC. Amino acids: CASSVEVGGTMGSYNEQFF. The chain uses TRBV9 and TRBJ2-1, with 7 nucleotides matching TRBD2. The CDR3 has 19 residues. V shed 0 bases and J 0 bases; nucleotides not matched to a gene: 12. CDR1 and CDR2 (germline): SGDLS, YYNGEE. Together with reference TRBV9 and TRBJ2-1, the CDR3 gives the full variable domain: DSGVTQTPKHLITATGQRVTLRCSPRSGDLSVYWYQQSLDQGLQFLIQYYNGEERAKGNILERFSAQQFPDLHSELNLSSLELGDSALYFCASSVEVGGTMGSYNEQFFGPGTRLTVL.

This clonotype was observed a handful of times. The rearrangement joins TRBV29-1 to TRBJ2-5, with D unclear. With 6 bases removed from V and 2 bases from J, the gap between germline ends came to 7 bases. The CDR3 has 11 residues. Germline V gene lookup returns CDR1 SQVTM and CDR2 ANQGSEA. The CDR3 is CSVWIQETQYF. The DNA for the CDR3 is TGCAGCGTGTGGATTCAAGAGACCCAGTACTTC.

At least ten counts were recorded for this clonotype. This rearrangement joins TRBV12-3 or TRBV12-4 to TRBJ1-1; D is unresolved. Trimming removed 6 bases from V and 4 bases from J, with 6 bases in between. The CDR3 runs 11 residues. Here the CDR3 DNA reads TGTGCCAGCAGGGTAGGCACTGAAGCTTTCTTT. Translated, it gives CASRVGTEAFF.

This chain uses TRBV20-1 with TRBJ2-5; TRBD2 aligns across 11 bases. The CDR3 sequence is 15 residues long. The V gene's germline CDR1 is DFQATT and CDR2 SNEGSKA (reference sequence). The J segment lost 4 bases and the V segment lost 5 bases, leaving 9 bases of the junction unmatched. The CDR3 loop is CSAPRRLAGIETQYF. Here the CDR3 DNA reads TGCAGTGCTCCTCGCCGACTAGCGGGGATAGAGACCCAGTACTTC.

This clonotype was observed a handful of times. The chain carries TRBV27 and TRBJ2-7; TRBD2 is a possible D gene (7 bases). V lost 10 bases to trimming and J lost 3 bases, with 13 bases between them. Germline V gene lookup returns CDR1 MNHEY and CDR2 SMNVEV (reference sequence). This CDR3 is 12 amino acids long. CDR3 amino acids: CATPGGHYEQYF. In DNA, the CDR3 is TGTGCCACCCCGGGGGGACACTACGAGCAGTACTTC.

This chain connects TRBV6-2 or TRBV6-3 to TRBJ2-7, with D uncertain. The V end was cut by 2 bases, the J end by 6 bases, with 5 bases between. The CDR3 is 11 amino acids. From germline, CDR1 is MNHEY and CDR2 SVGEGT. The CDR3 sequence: CASSYASEQYF. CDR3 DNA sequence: TGTGCCAGCAGTTACGCCAGCGAGCAGTACTTC.

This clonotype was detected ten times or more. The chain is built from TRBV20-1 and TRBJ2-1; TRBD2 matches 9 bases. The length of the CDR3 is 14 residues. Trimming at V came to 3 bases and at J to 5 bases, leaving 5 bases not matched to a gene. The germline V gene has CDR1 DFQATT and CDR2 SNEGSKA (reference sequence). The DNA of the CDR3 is TGCAGTGCTAGTACTAGCGGGCCCAACAATGAGCAGTTCTTC. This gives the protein CSASTSGPNNEQFF.

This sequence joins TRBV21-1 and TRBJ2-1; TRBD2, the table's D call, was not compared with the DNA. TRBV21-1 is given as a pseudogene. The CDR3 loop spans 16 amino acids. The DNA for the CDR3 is TGTGCCAGCACCCGGACTAGCGGGAGCTCCTACAATGAGCAGTTCTTC. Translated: CASTRTSGSSYNEQFF.

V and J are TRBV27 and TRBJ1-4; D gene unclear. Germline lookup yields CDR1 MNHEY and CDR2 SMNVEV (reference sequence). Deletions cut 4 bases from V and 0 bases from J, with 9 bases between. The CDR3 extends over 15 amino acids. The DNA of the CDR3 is TGTGCCAGCAGTTCTTACAGAACAACTAATGAAAAACTGTTTTTT. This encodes CASSSYRTTNEKLFF.

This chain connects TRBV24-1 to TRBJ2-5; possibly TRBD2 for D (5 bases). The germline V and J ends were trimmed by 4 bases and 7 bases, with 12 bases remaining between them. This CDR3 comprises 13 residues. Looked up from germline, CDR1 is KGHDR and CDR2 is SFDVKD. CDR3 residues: CATSEPLARTQYF. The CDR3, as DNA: TGTGCCACCAGTGAACCCCTAGCACGGACCCAGTACTTC.